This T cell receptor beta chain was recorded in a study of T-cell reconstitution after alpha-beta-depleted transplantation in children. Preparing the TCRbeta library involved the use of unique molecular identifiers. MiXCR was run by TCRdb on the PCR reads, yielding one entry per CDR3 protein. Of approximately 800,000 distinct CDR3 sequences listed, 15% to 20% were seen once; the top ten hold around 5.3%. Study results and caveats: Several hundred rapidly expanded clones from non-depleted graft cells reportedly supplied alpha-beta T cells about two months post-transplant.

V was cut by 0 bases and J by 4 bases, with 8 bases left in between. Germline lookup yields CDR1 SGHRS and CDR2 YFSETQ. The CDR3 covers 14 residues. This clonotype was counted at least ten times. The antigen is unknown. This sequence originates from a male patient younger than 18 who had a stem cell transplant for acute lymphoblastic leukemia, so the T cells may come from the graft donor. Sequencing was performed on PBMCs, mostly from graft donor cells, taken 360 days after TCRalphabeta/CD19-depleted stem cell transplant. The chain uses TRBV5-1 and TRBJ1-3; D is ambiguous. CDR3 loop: CASSLGALGNTIYF. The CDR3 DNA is TGCGCCAGCAGCTTGGGGGCCTTAGGAAACACCATATATTTT.